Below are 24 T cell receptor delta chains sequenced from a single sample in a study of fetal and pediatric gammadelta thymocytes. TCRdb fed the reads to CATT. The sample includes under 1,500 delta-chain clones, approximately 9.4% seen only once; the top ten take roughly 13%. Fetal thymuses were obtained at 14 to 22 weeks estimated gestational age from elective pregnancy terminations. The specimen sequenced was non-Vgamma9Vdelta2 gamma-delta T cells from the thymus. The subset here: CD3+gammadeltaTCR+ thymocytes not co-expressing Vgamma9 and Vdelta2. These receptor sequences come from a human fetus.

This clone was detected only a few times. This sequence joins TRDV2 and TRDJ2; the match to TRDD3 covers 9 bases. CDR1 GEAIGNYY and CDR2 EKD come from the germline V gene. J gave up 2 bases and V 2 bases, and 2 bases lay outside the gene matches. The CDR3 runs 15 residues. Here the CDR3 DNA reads TGTGCCTGTGACAGTACTGGGGGATTGACAGCACAACTCTTCTTT. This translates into CACDSTGGLTAQLFF.

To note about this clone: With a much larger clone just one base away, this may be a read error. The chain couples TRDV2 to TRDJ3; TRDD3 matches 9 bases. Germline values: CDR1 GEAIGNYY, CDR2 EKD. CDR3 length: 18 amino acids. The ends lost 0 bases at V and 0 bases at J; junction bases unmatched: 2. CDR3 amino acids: CACDTDWGSSWDTRQMFF. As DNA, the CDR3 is TGTGCCTGTGACACCGACTGGGGGAGCTCCTGGGACACCCGACAGATGTTTTTC.

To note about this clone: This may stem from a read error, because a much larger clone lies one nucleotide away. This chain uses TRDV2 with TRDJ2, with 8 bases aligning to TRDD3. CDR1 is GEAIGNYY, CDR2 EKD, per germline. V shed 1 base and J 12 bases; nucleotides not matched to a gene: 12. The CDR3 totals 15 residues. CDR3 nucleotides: TGTGCCTGTGACACTGGGGGATCGTACACCGATAAACTCTTCTTT. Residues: CACDTGGSYTDKLFF.

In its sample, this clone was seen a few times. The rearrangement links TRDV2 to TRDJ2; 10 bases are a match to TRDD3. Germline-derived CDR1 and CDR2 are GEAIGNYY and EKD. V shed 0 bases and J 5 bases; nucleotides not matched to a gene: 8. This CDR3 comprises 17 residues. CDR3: CACDTGTKLGDTAQLFF. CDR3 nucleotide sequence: TGTGCCTGTGACACCGGGACGAAACTGGGGGATACAGCACAACTCTTCTTT.

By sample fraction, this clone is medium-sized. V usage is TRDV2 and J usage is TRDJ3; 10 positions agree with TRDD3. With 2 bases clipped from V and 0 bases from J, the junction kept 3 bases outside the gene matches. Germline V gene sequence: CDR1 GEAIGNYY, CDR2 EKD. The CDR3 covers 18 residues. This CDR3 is CACDRGIRSSWDTRQMFF. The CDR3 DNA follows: TGTGCCTGTGACAGGGGGATACGGAGCTCCTGGGACACCCGACAGATGTTTTTC.

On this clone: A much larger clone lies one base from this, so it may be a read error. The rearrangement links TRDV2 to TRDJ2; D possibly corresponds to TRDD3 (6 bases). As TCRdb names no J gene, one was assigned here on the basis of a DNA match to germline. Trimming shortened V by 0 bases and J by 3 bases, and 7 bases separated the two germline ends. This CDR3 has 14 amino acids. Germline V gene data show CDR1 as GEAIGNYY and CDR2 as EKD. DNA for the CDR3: TGTGCCTGTGACACCGGGGATGTGACAGCACAACTCTTCTTT. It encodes CACDTGDVTAQLFF.

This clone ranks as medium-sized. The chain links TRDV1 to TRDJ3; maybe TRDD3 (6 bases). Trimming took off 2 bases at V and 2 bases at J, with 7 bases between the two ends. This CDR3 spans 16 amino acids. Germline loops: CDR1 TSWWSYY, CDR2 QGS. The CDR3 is CALGEGGTWDTRQMFF. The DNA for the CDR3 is TGTGCTCTTGGGGAAGGGGGGACCTGGGACACCCGACAGATGTTTTTC.

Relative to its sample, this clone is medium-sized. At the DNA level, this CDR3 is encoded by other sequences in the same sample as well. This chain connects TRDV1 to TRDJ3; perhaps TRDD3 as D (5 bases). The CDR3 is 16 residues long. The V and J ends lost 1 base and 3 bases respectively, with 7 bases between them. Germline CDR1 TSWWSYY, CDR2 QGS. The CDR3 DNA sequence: TGTGCTCTTGGGGAACGCGGATACTGGGACACCCGACAGATGTTTTTC. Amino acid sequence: CALGERGYWDTRQMFF.

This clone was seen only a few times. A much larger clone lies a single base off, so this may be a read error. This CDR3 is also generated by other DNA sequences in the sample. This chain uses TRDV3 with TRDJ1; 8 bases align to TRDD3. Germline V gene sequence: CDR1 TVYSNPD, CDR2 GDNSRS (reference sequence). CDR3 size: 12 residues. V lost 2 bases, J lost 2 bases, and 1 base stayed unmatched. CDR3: CAFGGYTDKLIF. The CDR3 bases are TGTGCCTTTGGGGGATATACCGATAAACTCATCTTT.

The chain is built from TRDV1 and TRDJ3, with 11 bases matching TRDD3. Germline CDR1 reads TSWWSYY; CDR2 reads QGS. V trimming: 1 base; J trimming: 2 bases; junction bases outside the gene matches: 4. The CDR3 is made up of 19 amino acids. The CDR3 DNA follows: TGTGCTCTTGGGGAACGGAGACTGGGGGATACCTGGGACACCCGACAGATGTTTTTC. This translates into CALGERRLGDTWDTRQMFF.

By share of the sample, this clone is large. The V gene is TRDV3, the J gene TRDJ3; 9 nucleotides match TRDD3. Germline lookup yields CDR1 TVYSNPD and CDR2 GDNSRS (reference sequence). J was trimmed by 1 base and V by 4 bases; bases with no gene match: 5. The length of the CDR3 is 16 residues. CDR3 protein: CASRTGGSWDTRQMFF. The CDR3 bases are TGTGCCTCCCGTACTGGGGGATCCTGGGACACCCGACAGATGTTTTTC.

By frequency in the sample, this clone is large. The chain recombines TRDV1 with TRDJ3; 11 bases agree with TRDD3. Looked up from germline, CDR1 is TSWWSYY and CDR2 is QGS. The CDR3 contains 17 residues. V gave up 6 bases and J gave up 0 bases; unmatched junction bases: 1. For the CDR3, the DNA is TGTGCTCTTGGTACTGGGGGATACTCCTGGGACACCCGACAGATGTTTTTC. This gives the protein CALGTGGYSWDTRQMFF.

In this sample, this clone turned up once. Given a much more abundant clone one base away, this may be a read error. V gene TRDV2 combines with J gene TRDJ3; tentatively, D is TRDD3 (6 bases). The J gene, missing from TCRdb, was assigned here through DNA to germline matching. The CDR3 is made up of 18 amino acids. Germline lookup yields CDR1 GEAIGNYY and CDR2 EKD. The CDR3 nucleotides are TGTGCCTGTGACACCTGGGGGCCCGGGGCCTGGGACCCCCGACAGATGTTTTTC. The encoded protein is CACDTWGPGAWDPRQMFF.

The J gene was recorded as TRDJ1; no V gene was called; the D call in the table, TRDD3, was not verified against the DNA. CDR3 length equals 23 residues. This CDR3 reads CAGKVRHRKYGPPYSSDTDKLIF. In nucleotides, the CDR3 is TGTGCTGGAAAGGTCCGCCATAGGAAATATGGTCCTCCATACTCCTCAGACACCGATAAACTCATTTTT.

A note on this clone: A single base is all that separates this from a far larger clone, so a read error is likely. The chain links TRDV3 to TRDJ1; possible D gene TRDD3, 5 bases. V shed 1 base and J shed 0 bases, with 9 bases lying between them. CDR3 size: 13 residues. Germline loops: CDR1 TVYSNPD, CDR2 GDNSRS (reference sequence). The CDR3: CAFTVGYTDKLIF. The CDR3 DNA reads TGTGCCTTTACTGTGGGATACACCGATAAACTCATCTTT.

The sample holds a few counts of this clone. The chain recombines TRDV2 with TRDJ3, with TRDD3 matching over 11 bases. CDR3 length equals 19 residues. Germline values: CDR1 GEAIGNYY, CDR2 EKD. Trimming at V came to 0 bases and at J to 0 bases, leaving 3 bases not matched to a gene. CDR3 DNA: TGTGCCTGTGACACCGTCACTGGGGGATACTCCTGGGACACCCGACAGATGTTTTTC. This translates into CACDTVTGGYSWDTRQMFF.

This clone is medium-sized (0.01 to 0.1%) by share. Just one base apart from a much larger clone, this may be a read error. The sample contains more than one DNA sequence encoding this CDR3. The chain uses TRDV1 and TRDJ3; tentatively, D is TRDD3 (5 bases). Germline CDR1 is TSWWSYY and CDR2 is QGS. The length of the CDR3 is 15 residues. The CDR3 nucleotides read TGTGCTCTTGGGGAACTGGGGAGGGACACTCGACAGATGTTTTTC. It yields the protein CALGELGRDTRQMFF.

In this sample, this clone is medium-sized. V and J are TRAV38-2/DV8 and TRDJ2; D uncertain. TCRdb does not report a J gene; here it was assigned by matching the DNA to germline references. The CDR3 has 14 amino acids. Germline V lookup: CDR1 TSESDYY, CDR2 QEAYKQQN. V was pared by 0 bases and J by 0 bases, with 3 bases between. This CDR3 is CAYRSEALTAQLFF. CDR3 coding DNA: TGTGCTTATAGGAGCGAAGCTTTGACAGCACAACTCTTCTTT.

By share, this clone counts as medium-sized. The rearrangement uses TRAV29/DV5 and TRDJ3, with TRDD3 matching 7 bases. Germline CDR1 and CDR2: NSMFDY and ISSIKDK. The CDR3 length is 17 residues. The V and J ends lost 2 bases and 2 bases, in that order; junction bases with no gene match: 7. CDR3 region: CAARRGGLAWDTRQMFF. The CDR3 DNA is TGTGCAGCAAGGCGCGGGGGATTGGCCTGGGACACCCGACAGATGTTTTTC. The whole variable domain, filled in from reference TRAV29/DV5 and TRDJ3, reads DQQVKQNSPSLSVQEGRISILNCDYTNSMFDYFLWYKKYPAEGPTFLISISSIKDKNEDGRFTVFLNKSAKHLSLHIVPSQPGDSAVYFCAARRGGLAWDTRQMFFGTGIKLFVEP.

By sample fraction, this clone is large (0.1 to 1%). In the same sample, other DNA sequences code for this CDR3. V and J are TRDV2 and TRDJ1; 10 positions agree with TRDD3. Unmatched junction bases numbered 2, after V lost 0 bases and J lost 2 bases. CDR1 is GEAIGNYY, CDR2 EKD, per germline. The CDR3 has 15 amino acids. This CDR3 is CACDTGGYETDKLIF. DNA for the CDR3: TGTGCCTGTGACACCGGGGGATACGAGACCGATAAACTCATCTTT.

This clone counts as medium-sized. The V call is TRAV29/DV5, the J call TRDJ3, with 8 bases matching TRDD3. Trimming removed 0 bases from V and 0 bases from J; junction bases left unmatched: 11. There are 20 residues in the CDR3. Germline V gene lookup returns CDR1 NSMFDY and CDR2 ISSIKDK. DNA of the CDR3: TGTGCAGCAAGCGCGAGTGCTGGGGGACCCCGCTCCTGGGACACCCGACAGATGTTTTTC. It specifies CAASASAGGPRSWDTRQMFF. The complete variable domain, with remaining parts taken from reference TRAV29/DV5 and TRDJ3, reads DQQVKQNSPSLSVQEGRISILNCDYTNSMFDYFLWYKKYPAEGPTFLISISSIKDKNEDGRFTVFLNKSAKHLSLHIVPSQPGDSAVYFCAASASAGGPRSWDTRQMFFGTGIKLFVEP.

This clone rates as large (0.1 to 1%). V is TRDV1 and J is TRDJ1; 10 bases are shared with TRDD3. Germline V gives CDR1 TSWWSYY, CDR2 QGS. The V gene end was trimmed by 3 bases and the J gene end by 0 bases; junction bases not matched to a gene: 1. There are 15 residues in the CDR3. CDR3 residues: CALGDTGGYTDKLIF. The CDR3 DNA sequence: TGTGCTCTTGGGGATACTGGGGGATACACCGATAAACTCATCTTT.

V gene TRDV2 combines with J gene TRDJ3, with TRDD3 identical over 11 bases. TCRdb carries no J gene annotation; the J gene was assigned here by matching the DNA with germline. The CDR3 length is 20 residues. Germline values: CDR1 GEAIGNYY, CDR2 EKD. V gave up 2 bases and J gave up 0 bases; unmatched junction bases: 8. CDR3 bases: TGTGCCTGTGACAGTACTGGGGGATATGAGGTCTCCTGGGACACCCGACAGATGTTTTTC. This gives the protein CACDSTGGYEVSWDTRQMFF.

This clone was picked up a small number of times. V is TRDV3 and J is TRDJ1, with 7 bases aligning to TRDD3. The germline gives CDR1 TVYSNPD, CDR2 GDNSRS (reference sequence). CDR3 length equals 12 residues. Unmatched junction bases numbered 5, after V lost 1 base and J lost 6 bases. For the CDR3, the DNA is TGTGCCTTTATTGGGGGGGGATATAAACTCATCTTT. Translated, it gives CAFIGGGYKLIF.